This T cell receptor beta chain was obtained from a study of blood T cells in healthy people across ages. This clonotype has a count of ten or more. The antigen is unknown. Germline assignment: CDR1 SQVTM and CDR2 ANQGSEA. There are 15 residues in the CDR3. V shed 4 bases and J 2 bases; nucleotides not matched to a gene: 7. Sample-barcoded 5' priming and a J-beta primer mix drove a second PCR of about 6 to 12 cycles. Tagging of each cDNA molecule was performed by a template-switch adaptor with 12 random nucleotides. TCRdb re-called the 5' RACE reads with MiXCR, one entry per CDR3 protein. Of fewer than 750,000 distinct CDR3 sequences listed, 52% are singletons. General study findings and limits: Age advanced and TCR beta diversity per million T cells fell, roughly linearly.

The rearrangement joins TRBV29-1 to TRBJ2-3, with 9 bases matching TRBD2. This clonotype was obtained from an elderly woman in good health. Sequenced: blood. The CDR3 DNA is TGCAGCGTTGCCGAGACTAGCGGAATCACAGATACGCAGTATTTT. This translates into CSVAETSGITDTQYF.